A selection of T cell receptor beta chains follows, all from one sample in a study of cytomegalovirus exposure and HLA in healthy donors. TCRdb keeps only in-frame clones here, not all; method: immunoSEQ multiplex PCR. The sample carries roughly 300,000 clones, about 90% recorded once. What was sequenced was PBMCs. The receptors shown here come from a woman younger than 45 in good health and CMV-seropositive. The CDR3 runs from the conserved cysteine through the conserved F or W. A D gene is named only where the DNA matches it firmly. Not all rows give a size; the values are once, few, many and, for expanded clones, a class.

v_call	clone_size	cdr3_length	d_call	j_call	cdr3_aa	cdr3_nt
TRBV6-5	NA	13	NA	TRBJ2-1	CASSYRPDNEQFF	TGTGCCAGCAGTTACAGACCCGACAATGAGCAGTTCTTC
TRBV5-4	NA	13	NA	TRBJ1-2	CASSLGGNYGYTF	TGTGCCAGCAGCTTGGGAGGGAACTATGGCTACACCTTC
TRBV5-1	once	14	NA	TRBJ1-2	CASSLDKPRYGYTF	TGCGCCAGCAGCTTGGATAAGCCGCGCTATGGCTACACCTTC
TRBV4-3	NA	17	TRBD2	TRBJ2-7	CASSQEPSGGSLGEQYF	TGCGCCAGCAGCCAAGAACCTAGCGGGGGCTCATTGGGGGAGCAGTACTTC
TRBV25-1	NA	14	TRBD2	TRBJ2-5	CASSELAVQETQYF	TGTGCCAGCAGTGAACTAGCGGTTCAAGAGACCCAGTACTTC
TRBV6-5	NA	16	NA	TRBJ1-6	CASSYGVSIYNSPLHF	TGTGCCAGCAGTTACGGCGTCAGCATTTATAATTCACCCCTCCACTTT
TRBV4-3	few	11	NA	TRBJ2-7	CASSPVHEQYF	TGCGCCAGCAGCCCCGTCCACGAGCAGTACTTC
TRBV4-3	NA	17	NA	TRBJ1-1	CASTRGAEGGLNTEAFF	TGCGCCAGCACCCGAGGAGCGGAAGGGGGACTGAACACTGAAGCTTTCTTT
TRBV19	NA	13	NA	TRBJ2-2	CASSAVIAGELFF	TGTGCCAGTAGTGCGGTCATAGCCGGGGAGCTGTTTTTT
TRBV5-5	NA	12	NA	TRBJ2-7	CASSFGSGEQYF	TGTGCCAGCAGCTTCGGTTCAGGCGAGCAGTACTTC
TRBV30	once	10	NA	TRBJ1-1	CAWSEAEAFF	TGTGCCTGGAGTGAGGCTGAAGCTTTCTTT
TRBV5-1	NA	15	NA	TRBJ1-4	CASATLDTANEKLFF	TGCGCCAGCGCTACCCTGGACACGGCTAATGAAAAACTGTTTTTT
TRBV30	NA	13	TRBD1	TRBJ1-5	CAWGQGARQPQHF	TGTGCCTGGGGTCAGGGGGCCCGGCAGCCCCAGCATTTT
TRBV2	NA	14	TRBD2	TRBJ2-5	CASSLTSGGETQYF	TGTGCCAGCAGTCTGACTAGCGGGGGGGAGACCCAGTACTTC
TRBV19	NA	16	NA	TRBJ1-5	CASSLRQTNSNQPQHF	TGTGCCAGTAGTCTCCGACAGACGAATAGCAATCAGCCCCAGCATTTT
TRBV27	NA	17	NA	TRBJ2-3	CASSLDSWRLRTDTQYF	TGTGCCAGCAGTTTAGATTCTTGGCGGTTACGCACAGATACGCAGTATTTT
TRBV4-2	NA	14	NA	TRBJ2-2	CASSQDGGAGELFF	TGTGCCAGCAGCCAAGATGGGGGAGCCGGGGAGCTGTTTTTT
TRBV7-8	NA	13	NA	TRBJ2-7	CASSLDTLYEQYF	TGTGCCAGCAGCTTAGACACCTTATACGAGCAGTACTTC
TRBV4-2	NA	13	TRBD1	TRBJ2-7	CASSPRDSYEQYF	TGTGCCAGCAGCCCCCGGGACAGCTACGAGCAGTACTTC
TRBV30	NA	15	TRBD1	TRBJ2-7	CAWSAGGQGGHEQYF	TGTGCCTGGAGTGCCGGAGGACAGGGGGGCCACGAGCAGTACTTC
TRBV5-4	few	19	NA	TRBJ1-6	CASRLTAGFGDSYNSPLHF	TGTGCCAGCAGGCTCACCGCCGGGTTCGGAGACTCCTATAATTCACCCCTCCACTTT
TRBV28	NA	14	NA	TRBJ1-5	CASSLSISNQPQHF	TGTGCCAGCAGTTTAAGTATTAGCAATCAGCCCCAGCATTTT
TRBV15	NA	13	NA	TRBJ1-5	CATSRNSNQPQHF	TGTGCCACCAGCAGAAACAGCAATCAGCCCCAGCATTTT
TRBV5-1	NA	13	TRBD1	TRBJ2-5	CASSRDRQETQYF	TGCGCCAGCAGCCGGGACAGACAAGAGACCCAGTACTTC
TRBV20-1	few	11	NA	TRBJ1-3	CGTYTGNTIYF	TGCGGCACCTATACAGGAAACACCATATATTTT